The 7 T cell receptor beta chains below were found in one sample sequenced in a study of blood T cells in healthy people across ages. Primed by a sample-barcoded 5' primer and a J-beta primer mix, a second PCR proceeded for about 6 to 11 cycles. From the 5' RACE reads, TCRdb called clonotypes with MiXCR, one entry per CDR3 protein. The table records 890,000 or so distinct CDR3 sequences, around 62% of them present only once. Sequenced material: blood. These receptors all come from a man aged 30 to 45 in good health.

There are a few counts of this clonotype. This sequence joins TRBV7-2 and TRBJ2-5; 15 nucleotides match TRBD2. The germline V gene encodes CDR1 SGHTA and CDR2 FQGNSA. With V trimmed by 1 base and J by 1 base, 7 bases remained unmatched. The CDR3 is made up of 19 amino acids. The CDR3 is CASSLVGGLAGGLQETQYF. As DNA, the CDR3 is TGTGCCAGCAGCTTAGTGGGGGGACTAGCGGGGGGCCTCCAAGAGACCCAGTACTTC.

The chain is built from TRBV9 and TRBJ2-1; 7 bases are a match to TRBD2. The CDR3 has 13 residues. Trimming took 7 bases from V and 8 from J; bases not matched to a gene: 9. The V gene's germline CDR1 is SGDLS and CDR2 YYNGEE. CDR3 protein: CASRGVGRDEQFF. The CDR3 nucleotides read TGTGCCAGCCGGGGGGTCGGTCGGGATGAGCAGTTCTTC.

V and J are TRBV12-3 or TRBV12-4 and TRBJ2-3, with TRBD1 matching over 10 bases. This CDR3 is 15 amino acids long. Losses at the gene ends were 5 bases for V and 2 bases for J; bases not matched to a gene: 4. CDR3 nucleotides: TGTGCCAGCAGTCCGACAGGGGGCTTCACAGATACGCAGTATTTT. Translated, it gives CASSPTGGFTDTQYF.

The chain links TRBV29-1 to TRBJ1-2, with 9 nucleotides matching TRBD1. The V gene end was trimmed by 2 bases and the J gene end by 4 bases; junction bases not matched to a gene: 8. The V gene's germline CDR1 is SQVTM and CDR2 ANQGSEA. This CDR3 has 15 amino acids. This CDR3 is CSVEKRQGGAYGYTF. In DNA, the CDR3 is TGCAGCGTTGAAAAGAGACAGGGGGGAGCCTATGGCTACACCTTC.

V usage is TRBV3-1 and J usage is TRBJ2-5; either TRBD1 or TRBD2 may supply D (7 bases each). The CDR3 runs to 16 residues. V was clipped by 2 bases and J by 4 bases, with 17 bases between them. The germline V gene encodes CDR1 LGHDT and CDR2 YNNKEL (reference sequence). In DNA, the CDR3 is TGTGCCAGCAGCCAATCACTAGCGAGGGGGCTAGAGACCCAGTACTTC. This sequence encodes CASSQSLARGLETQYF.

This chain joins TRBV4-3 and TRBJ2-5; 8 nucleotides agree with TRBD1. This CDR3 region has 14 residues. Per germline, CDR1 LGHNA and CDR2 YSLEER. Trimming at V came to 2 bases and at J to 5 bases, leaving 4 bases not matched to a gene. The CDR3 region is CASSQTDRVETQYF. The CDR3 bases are TGCGCCAGCAGCCAAACGGACAGGGTTGAGACCCAGTACTTC.

This clonotype was counted between two and nine times. V gene TRBV27 combines with J gene TRBJ1-2; D is undetermined. The CDR3 extends over 14 amino acids. Trimming cost V 5 bases and J 4 bases, with 14 bases left between them. Germline-derived CDR1 and CDR2 are MNHEY and SMNVEV (reference sequence). The CDR3 sequence: CASSLQRHVYGYTF. CDR3 DNA sequence: TGTGCCAGCAGTCTTCAACGACATGTCTATGGCTACACCTTC.